The T cell receptor (beta chain) described here comes from a study of CD8 T cells in Susac syndrome. A word on this clonotype: Antigen: not known.

Findings of the study overall: The CD4+ T cell repertoires in Susac syndrome were not clonally expanded. That the number of individuals in its TCR sequencing and HLA analysis was relatively small was acknowledged by the study.

The CDR3 extends over 14 amino acids. Trimming took 7 bases from V and 7 from J, leaving 22 bases between them. CDR1 and CDR2 from the germline V gene are GTSNPN and SVGIG (reference sequence). RNA was extracted with the RNeasy kit, and a quantity of about 0.5 to 1 ug was reverse transcribed using random hexamers. Coverage of TCR beta CDR3 amplification by immunoSEQ multiplex PCR extended to 54 Vbeta and 13 Jbeta. TCRdb ran MiXCR on the immunoSEQ multiplex PCR reads and lists one entry per CDR3 protein. The table lists about 240,000 distinct CDR3 sequences, 90% to 96% of them singletons. The sequenced sample consisted of CD4+ T cells from PBMCs. This rearrangement joins TRBV30 to TRBJ1-2; TRBD1 might be the D (5 bases). This TCR was recovered from a human donor with Susac syndrome. DNA for the CDR3: TGTGCCTCCCGAGAAAGGGGAAGCCGGCGTGGCTACACCTTC. Amino acids: CASRERGSRRGYTF.